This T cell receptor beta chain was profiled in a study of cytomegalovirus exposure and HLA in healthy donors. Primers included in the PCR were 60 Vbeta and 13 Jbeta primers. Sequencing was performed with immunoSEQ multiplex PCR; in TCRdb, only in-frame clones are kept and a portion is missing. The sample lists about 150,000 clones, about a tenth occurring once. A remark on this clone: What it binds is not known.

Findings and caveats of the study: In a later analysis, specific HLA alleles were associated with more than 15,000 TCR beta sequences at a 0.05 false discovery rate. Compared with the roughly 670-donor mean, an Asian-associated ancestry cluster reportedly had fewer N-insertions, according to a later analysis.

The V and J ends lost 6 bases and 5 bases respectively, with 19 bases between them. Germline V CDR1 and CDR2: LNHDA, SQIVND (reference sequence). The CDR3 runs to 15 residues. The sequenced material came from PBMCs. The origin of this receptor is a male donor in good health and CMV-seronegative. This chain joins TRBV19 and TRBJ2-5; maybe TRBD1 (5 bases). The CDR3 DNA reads TGTGCCAGTAGGTCCCCTGGGGCGGTAGGGGAGACCCAGTACTTC. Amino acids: CASRSPGAVGETQYF. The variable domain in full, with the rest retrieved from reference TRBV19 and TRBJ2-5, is DGGITQSPKYLFRKEGQNVTLSCEQNLNHDAMYWYRQDPGQGLRLIYYSQIVNDFQKGDIAEGYSVSREKKESFPLTVTSAQKNPTAFYLCASRSPGAVGETQYFGPGTRLLVL.